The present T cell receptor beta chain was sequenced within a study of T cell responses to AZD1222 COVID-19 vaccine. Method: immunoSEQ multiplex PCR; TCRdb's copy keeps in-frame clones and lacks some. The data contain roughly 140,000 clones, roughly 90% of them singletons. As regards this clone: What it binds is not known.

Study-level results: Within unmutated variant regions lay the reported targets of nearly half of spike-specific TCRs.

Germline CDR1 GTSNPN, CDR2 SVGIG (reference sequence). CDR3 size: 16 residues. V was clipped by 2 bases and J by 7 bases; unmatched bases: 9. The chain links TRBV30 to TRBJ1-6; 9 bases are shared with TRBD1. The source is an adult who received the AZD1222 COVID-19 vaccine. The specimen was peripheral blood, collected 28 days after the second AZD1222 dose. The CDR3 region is CAWSSGGDRANSPLHF. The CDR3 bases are TGTGCCTGGAGTTCAGGGGGGGACAGGGCGAATTCACCCCTCCACTTT. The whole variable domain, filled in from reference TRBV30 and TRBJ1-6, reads SQTIHQWPATLVQPVGSPLSLECTVEGTSNPNLYWYRQAAGRGLQLLFYSVGIGQISSEVPQNLSASRPQDRQFILSSKKLLLSDSGFYLCAWSSGGDRANSPLHFGNGTRLTVT.